The 24 T cell receptor beta chains reported below all come from one sample, sequenced in a study of post-analysis software for immune sequencing data. Notes on the study in general: Patients used about 5 TRBV segments, including TRBV5-6, TRBV5-1 and TRBV20-1, more often than controls.

These receptors' targets are unknown. Every TCR beta cDNA library bore unique molecular identifiers. TCRdb fed the PCR reads into MiXCR, producing one record per CDR3 protein. The repertoire holds 740,000 or so distinct CDR3 sequences, approximately 57% seen once, with roughly 4.4% in the top ten. Material: blood. All receptors come from a girl aged 5 to 17 with multiple sclerosis.

The chain uses TRBV7-9 and TRBJ1-2, with a weak D call TRBD1 (5 bases). The V end was cut by 0 bases, the J end by 8 bases, with 13 bases between. Germline lookup yields CDR1 SEHNR and CDR2 FQNEAQ (reference sequence). The CDR3 length is 14 residues. CDR3: CASSLASQGYGYTF. The DNA for the CDR3 is TGTGCCAGCAGCTTAGCAAGTCAGGGTTACGGCTACACCTTC.

J is TRBJ2-7 and V is TRBV10-3; D gene ambiguous. The ends were cut back, 4 bases at V and 2 bases at J, with 12 bases in the middle. Germline assignment: CDR1 ENHRY and CDR2 SYGVKD. The CDR3 contains 14 residues. CDR3 sequence reads: CAISVGSLPYEQYF. The DNA for the CDR3 is TGTGCCATCAGTGTCGGCAGCCTACCCTACGAGCAGTACTTC.

This chain uses TRBV20-1 with TRBJ2-1; D not certain. Germline assignment: CDR1 DFQATT and CDR2 SNEGSKA (reference sequence). CDR3 length: 13 residues. Trimming took 6 bases from V and 3 from J, leaving 12 bases between them. The CDR3 DNA reads as TGCAGTGCCCGAGAGAGCGTCTACAATGAGCAGTTCTTC. This translates into CSARESVYNEQFF.

The chain carries TRBV20-1 and TRBJ2-5; D is ambiguous. The DNA end lines up better with TRBJ2-7; the J call may be wrong. CDR1 DFQATT and CDR2 SNEGSKA come from the germline V gene (reference sequence). The CDR3 runs 15 residues. As DNA, the CDR3 is TGCAGTGCTAGAGATCGAAAGGGTCTCCAATACGAGCAGTACTTC. Its protein is CSARDRKGLQYEQYF.

The chain joins TRBV4-1 to TRBJ2-4; 11 bases map to TRBD2. Germline CDR1 is MGHRA and CDR2 is YSYEKL. V lost 2 bases to trimming and J lost 1 base; unmatched junction nucleotides: 16. The CDR3 is made up of 21 amino acids. The CDR3, as DNA: TGCGCCAGCAGCCAACTCCCTGTAGCGGGGGGGCCCGGGGCGGCCAAAAACATTCAGTACTTC. As protein: CASSQLPVAGGPGAAKNIQYF.

The V gene is TRBV12-3 or TRBV12-4, the J gene TRBJ2-5, with D tentatively TRBD1 (6 bases). Trimming removed 5 bases at V and 11 bases at J, with 15 bases between. The CDR3 totals 12 residues. This CDR3 reads CASSPGHRQQYF. The CDR3, as DNA: TGTGCCAGCAGTCCGGGACATCGCCAGCAGTACTTC.

This clonotype was counted once. The chain carries TRBV7-9 and TRBJ2-5, with TRBD1 identical over 7 bases. Trimming took 6 bases from V and 4 from J; bases not matched to a gene: 14. This CDR3 contains 16 residues. CDR1 SEHNR and CDR2 FQNEAQ come from the germline V gene (reference sequence). The CDR3, as DNA: TGTGCCAGCAGTCGTTGGGGGCAGGGGGTAGGAGAGACCCAGTACTTC. This encodes CASSRWGQGVGETQYF.

Concerning this clonotype: One end of the junction fails to match germline, which may point to a read error. The chain recombines TRBV11-2 with TRBJ2-5; D might be TRBD2 (6 bases). From germline, CDR1 is SGHAT and CDR2 FQNNGV. The CDR3 totals 13 residues. CDR3 nucleotides: TGTGCCAGCAGCTTAGGAATACGGGAGACCCTGTACTTC. Translated: CASSLGIRETLYF.

This clonotype was recorded at least ten times. The chain links TRBV6-5 to TRBJ2-3; 12 bases align to TRBD1. The germline CDR1 and CDR2 sequences are MNHEY and SVGAGI. J lost 4 bases, V lost 5 bases, and 4 bases had no gene match. This CDR3 has 15 residues. The CDR3 DNA is TGTGCCAGCAGTACCGGGACAGGGGGCGCAGATACGCAGTATTTT. This sequence encodes CASSTGTGGADTQYF.

The chain recombines TRBV3-1 with TRBJ2-7; D unresolved. The CDR3 sequence is 13 residues long. Germline CDR1 LGHDT, CDR2 YNNKEL (reference sequence). V was shortened by 6 bases and J by 1 base, with 10 bases between the two germline ends. The chain's CDR3 is CASSDFGSYEQYF. The CDR3 DNA is TGTGCCAGCAGTGACTTTGGGTCCTACGAGCAGTACTTC.

The chain recombines TRBV7-9 with TRBJ1-5, with a tentative D call TRBD1 (5 bases). The CDR3 is 16 amino acids. Trimming left V 1 base short and J 5 bases short, with 15 bases between. The germline V gene has CDR1 SEHNR and CDR2 FQNEAQ (reference sequence). The CDR3 loop reads CASSLGISTGHQPQHF. DNA of the CDR3: TGTGCCAGCAGCTTAGGAATTAGCACAGGCCATCAGCCCCAGCATTTT.

This clonotype was detected only once. J is TRBJ1-1 and V is TRBV12-3 or TRBV12-4; the match to TRBD1 covers 7 bases. This CDR3 is built from 14 residues. J was trimmed by 1 base and V by 3 bases; bases with no gene match: 2. The CDR3 DNA is TGTGCCAGCAGTTTTGAGGGGGCGAACACTGAAGCTTTCTTT. As protein: CASSFEGANTEAFF.

This clonotype was recorded a few times. The chain joins TRBV5-1 to TRBJ2-7; D is perhaps TRBD1 (5 bases). The germline V gene encodes CDR1 SGHRS and CDR2 YFSETQ. This CDR3 contains 16 residues. With 0 bases removed from V and 2 bases from J, the gap between germline ends came to 15 bases. The CDR3, as DNA: TGCGCCAGCAGCTTGGCCCTGACAGTTCTTCCCTACGAGCAGTACTTC. Protein: CASSLALTVLPYEQYF. The whole variable domain, filled in from reference TRBV5-1 and TRBJ2-7, reads KAGVTQTPRYLIKTRGQQVTLSCSPISGHRSVSWYQQTPGQGLQFLFEYFSETQRNKGNFPGRFSGRQFSNSRSEMNVSTLELGDSALYLCASSLALTVLPYEQYFGPGTRLTVT.

The chain joins TRBV18 to TRBJ1-6, with D uncertain. CDR1 and CDR2 (germline): KGHSH, LQKENI. CDR3 length: 17 residues. V was trimmed by 5 bases and J by 7 bases, leaving 21 bases between them. The CDR3 is CASSYYRPGGRNSPLHF. Written as DNA, the CDR3 is TGTGCCAGCTCATATTATCGGCCGGGAGGGAGGAATTCACCCCTCCACTTT.

The table lists this clonotype with a few counts. CDR3 nucleotides: TGTGCCATCACCGGGACAGGTTCCTACGAGCAGTACTTC. Translation: CAITGTGSYEQYF. This chain uses TRBV10-3 with TRBJ2-7; 8 bases align to TRBD1. The CDR3 is 13 amino acids. Unmatched junction bases numbered 3, after V lost 7 bases and J lost 1 base. Germline values: CDR1 ENHRY, CDR2 SYGVKD.

The V and J genes are TRBV12-3 or TRBV12-4 and TRBJ1-1; weak D call: TRBD1 (5 bases). CDR3 length: 14 amino acids. Trimming shortened V by 6 bases and J by 5 bases, and 16 bases separated the two germline ends. CDR3 residues: CASRASGGLTEAFF. In DNA, the CDR3 is TGTGCCAGCAGAGCCTCCGGGGGGTTAACTGAAGCTTTCTTT.

The chain links TRBV7-9 to TRBJ2-1; TRBD2 matches 7 bases. CDR1 SEHNR and CDR2 FQNEAQ come from the germline V gene (reference sequence). Germline trimming cut 5 bases from V and 8 bases from J; bases unmatched to any gene: 6. CDR3 size: 13 residues. The CDR3 protein is CASSPQGGYEQFF. The CDR3 region has the DNA TGTGCCAGCAGCCCCCAGGGAGGGTATGAGCAGTTCTTC.

The chain carries TRBV29-1 and TRBJ2-1, with 7 bases fitting TRBD1. Unmatched junction bases numbered 8, after V lost 4 bases and J lost 5 bases. Germline CDR1 SQVTM, CDR2 ANQGSEA. The CDR3 totals 14 residues. The CDR3 region is CSVADGTANNEQFF. The CDR3 DNA reads as TGCAGCGTTGCCGACGGGACAGCTAACAATGAGCAGTTCTTC.

The J gene is TRBJ2-5, the V gene TRBV5-1, with TRBD1 as a possible D gene (6 bases). CDR1 and CDR2 from the germline V gene are SGHRS and YFSETQ. The CDR3 is 15 amino acids. V shed 4 bases and J shed 5 bases, with 18 bases lying between them. CDR3 nucleotide sequence: TGCGCCAGCAGCGTTACAGGGTACCTGGCGGAGACCCAGTACTTC. This encodes CASSVTGYLAETQYF.

This clonotype was seen a handful of times. The chain uses TRBV29-1 and TRBJ1-2; D is uncertain. The CDR3 length is 13 residues. Germline CDR1 is SQVTM and CDR2 is ANQGSEA. The V end was cut by 2 bases, the J end by 0 bases, with 7 bases between. CDR3 bases: TGCAGCGTTGAACAGCTAGCTAACTATGGCTACACCTTC. Translating gives CSVEQLANYGYTF.

The chain links TRBV7-3 to TRBJ2-5; possible D gene TRBD1, 5 bases. Germline CDR1 is SGHTA and CDR2 is FQGTGA. CDR3 length: 14 amino acids. Trimming removed 5 bases from V and 6 bases from J, with 16 bases in between. The CDR3 DNA reads as TGTGCCAGCAGCCCCTCCACCGGACACCAGACCCAGTACTTC. It translates to CASSPSTGHQTQYF.

The CDR3 here is CASSPGTTQREELFF. The CDR3 DNA sequence: TGTGCCAGCAGCCCGGGGACTACCCAAAGGGAGGAGCTGTTTTTT. The chain couples TRBV7-6 to TRBJ2-2; the match to TRBD2 covers 7 bases. The ends lost 5 bases at V and 10 bases at J; junction bases unmatched: 13. This CDR3 spans 15 amino acids. Germline V lookup: CDR1 SGHVS, CDR2 FNYEAQ. Complete variable domain (other parts from reference TRBV7-6 and TRBJ2-2): GAGVSQSPRYKVTKRGQDVALRCDPISGHVSLYWYRQALGQGPEFLTYFNYEAQQDKSGLPNDRFSAERPEGSISTLTIQRTEQRDSAMYRCASSPGTTQREELFFGEGSRLTVL.

This clonotype was detected only once. V gene TRBV10-2 combines with J gene TRBJ2-1; D is perhaps TRBD1 (6 bases). This CDR3 comprises 17 residues. V dropped 0 bases and J dropped 0 bases, with 12 bases sitting between them. Germline V gene lookup returns CDR1 WSHSY and CDR2 SAAADI. CDR3 DNA sequence: TGCGCCAGCAGTGAGTCGGGAACAGGGAACTCCTACAATGAGCAGTTCTTC. Translated: CASSESGTGNSYNEQFF.

This clonotype occurred a few times. This CDR3 reads CSAMTGTGGSYNEQFF. CDR3 bases: TGCAGCGCCATGACCGGTACAGGGGGCTCCTACAATGAGCAGTTCTTC. The chain has TRBV29-1 and TRBJ2-1; TRBD1 aligns across 8 bases. There are 16 residues in the CDR3. Germline trimming cut 7 bases from V and 0 bases from J; bases unmatched to any gene: 11. CDR1 and CDR2 (germline): SQVTM, ANQGSEA.